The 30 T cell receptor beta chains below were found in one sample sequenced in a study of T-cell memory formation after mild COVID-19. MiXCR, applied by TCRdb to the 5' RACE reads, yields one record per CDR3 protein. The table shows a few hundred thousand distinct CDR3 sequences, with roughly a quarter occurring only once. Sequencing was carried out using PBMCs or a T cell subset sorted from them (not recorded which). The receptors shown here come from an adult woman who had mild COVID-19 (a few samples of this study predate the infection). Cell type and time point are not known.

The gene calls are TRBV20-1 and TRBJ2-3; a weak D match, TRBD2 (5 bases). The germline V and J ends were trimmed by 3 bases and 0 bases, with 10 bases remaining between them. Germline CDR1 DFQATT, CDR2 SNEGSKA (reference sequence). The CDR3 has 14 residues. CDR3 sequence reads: CSASGGLSTDTQYF. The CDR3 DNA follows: TGCAGTGCTAGTGGCGGGCTCAGCACAGATACGCAGTATTTT.

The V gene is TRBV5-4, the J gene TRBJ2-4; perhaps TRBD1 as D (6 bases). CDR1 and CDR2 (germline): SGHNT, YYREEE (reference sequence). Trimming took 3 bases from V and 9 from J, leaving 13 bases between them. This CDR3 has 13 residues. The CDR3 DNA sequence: TGTGCCAGCAGCTCCGGACAGAAGACCATTCAGTACTTC. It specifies CASSSGQKTIQYF.

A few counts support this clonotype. This CDR3 reads CAWSEGDYNEQFF. The CDR3 DNA is TGTGCCTGGAGTGAAGGGGACTACAATGAGCAGTTCTTC. V usage is TRBV30 and J usage is TRBJ2-1; D possibly corresponds to TRBD1 (5 bases). CDR3 length: 13 residues. The V end lost 1 base, the J end lost 3 bases, and 7 bases lay between the germline ends. CDR1 and CDR2 (germline): GTSNPN, SVGIG (reference sequence). The full variable domain, completed using reference TRBV30 and TRBJ2-1, is SQTIHQWPATLVQPVGSPLSLECTVEGTSNPNLYWYRQAAGRGLQLLFYSVGIGQISSEVPQNLSASRPQDRQFILSSKKLLLSDSGFYLCAWSEGDYNEQFFGPGTRLTVL.

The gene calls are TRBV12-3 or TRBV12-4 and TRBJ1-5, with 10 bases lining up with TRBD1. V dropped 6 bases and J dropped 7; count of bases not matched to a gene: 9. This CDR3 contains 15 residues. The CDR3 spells CASSPGQGSFQPQHF. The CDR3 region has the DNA TGTGCCAGCAGCCCGGGACAGGGGAGTTTCCAGCCCCAGCATTTT.

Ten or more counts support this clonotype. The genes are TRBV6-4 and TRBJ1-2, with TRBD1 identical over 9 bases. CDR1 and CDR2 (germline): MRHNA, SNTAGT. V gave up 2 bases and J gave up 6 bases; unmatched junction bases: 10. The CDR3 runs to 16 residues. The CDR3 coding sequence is TGTGCCAGCAGTGACGGTTCCGACAGGGGGTTGAATGGCTACACCTTC. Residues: CASSDGSDRGLNGYTF.

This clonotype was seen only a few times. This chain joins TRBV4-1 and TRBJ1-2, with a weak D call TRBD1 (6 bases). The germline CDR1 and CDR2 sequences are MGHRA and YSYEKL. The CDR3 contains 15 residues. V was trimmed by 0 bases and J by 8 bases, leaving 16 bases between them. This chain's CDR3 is CASSQEPEYGGGYTF. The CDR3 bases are TGCGCCAGCAGCCAAGAGCCCGAGTACGGGGGCGGCTACACCTTC.

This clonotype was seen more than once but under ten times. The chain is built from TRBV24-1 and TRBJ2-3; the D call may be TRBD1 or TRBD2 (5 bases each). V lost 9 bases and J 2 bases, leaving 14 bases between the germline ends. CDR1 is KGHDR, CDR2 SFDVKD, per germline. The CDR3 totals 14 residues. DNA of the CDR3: TGTGCCACCTCAACGGGACGGTTCACAGATACGCAGTATTTT. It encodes CATSTGRFTDTQYF.

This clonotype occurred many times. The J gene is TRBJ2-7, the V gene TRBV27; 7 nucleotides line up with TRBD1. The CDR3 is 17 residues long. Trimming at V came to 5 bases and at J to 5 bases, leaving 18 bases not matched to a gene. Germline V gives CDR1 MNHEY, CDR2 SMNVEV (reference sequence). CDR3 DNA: TGTGCCAGCAGTCCGAACCTCGGACAGGTCGGCAGGGACGAGCAGTACTTC. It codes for CASSPNLGQVGRDEQYF.

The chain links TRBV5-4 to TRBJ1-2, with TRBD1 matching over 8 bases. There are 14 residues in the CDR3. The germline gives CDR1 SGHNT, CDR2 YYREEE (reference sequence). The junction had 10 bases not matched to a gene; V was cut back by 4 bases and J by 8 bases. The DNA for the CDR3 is TGTGCCAGCAGCCCCGGACAGGGATCGGGAGGCTACACCTTC. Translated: CASSPGQGSGGYTF.

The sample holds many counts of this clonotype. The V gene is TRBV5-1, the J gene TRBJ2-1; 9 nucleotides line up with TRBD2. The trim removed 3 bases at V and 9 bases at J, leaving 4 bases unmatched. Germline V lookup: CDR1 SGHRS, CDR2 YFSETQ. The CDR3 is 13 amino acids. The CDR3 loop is CASSWGTSTEQFF. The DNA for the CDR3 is TGCGCCAGCAGCTGGGGGACTAGCACTGAGCAGTTCTTC. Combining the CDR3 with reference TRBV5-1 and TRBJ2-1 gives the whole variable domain KAGVTQTPRYLIKTRGQQVTLSCSPISGHRSVSWYQQTPGQGLQFLFEYFSETQRNKGNFPGRFSGRQFSNSRSEMNVSTLELGDSALYLCASSWGTSTEQFFGPGTRLTVL.

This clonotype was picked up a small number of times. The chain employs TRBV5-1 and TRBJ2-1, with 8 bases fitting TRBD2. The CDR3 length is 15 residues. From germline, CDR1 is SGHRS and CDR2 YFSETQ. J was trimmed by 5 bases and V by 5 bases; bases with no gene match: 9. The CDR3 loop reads CASRRTGGLDNEQFF. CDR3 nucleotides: TGCGCCAGCAGACGGACGGGGGGGCTAGACAATGAGCAGTTCTTC. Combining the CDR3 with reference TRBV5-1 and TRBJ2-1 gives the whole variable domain KAGVTQTPRYLIKTRGQQVTLSCSPISGHRSVSWYQQTPGQGLQFLFEYFSETQRNKGNFPGRFSGRQFSNSRSEMNVSTLELGDSALYLCASRRTGGLDNEQFFGPGTRLTVL.

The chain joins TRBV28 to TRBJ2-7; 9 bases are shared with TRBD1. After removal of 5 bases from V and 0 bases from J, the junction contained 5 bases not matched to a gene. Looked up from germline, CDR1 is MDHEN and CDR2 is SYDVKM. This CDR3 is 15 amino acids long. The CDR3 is CASSHDRGASYEQYF. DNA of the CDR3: TGTGCCAGCAGTCACGACAGGGGGGCCTCCTACGAGCAGTACTTC.

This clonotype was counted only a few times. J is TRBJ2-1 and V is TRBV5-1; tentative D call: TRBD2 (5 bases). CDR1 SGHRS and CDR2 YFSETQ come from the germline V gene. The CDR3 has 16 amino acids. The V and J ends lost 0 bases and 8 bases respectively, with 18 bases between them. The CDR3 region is CASSLDQGGFGDEQFF. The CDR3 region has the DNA TGCGCCAGCAGCTTGGACCAAGGCGGGTTCGGGGATGAGCAGTTCTTC.

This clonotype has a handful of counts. The CDR3 protein is CASSPSREGDGYTF. The CDR3, as DNA: TGCGCCAGCAGCCCCTCAAGGGAAGGTGACGGCTACACCTTC. The V and J genes are TRBV5-1 and TRBJ1-2; D remains unclear. CDR3 length: 14 residues. Germline V gene sequence: CDR1 SGHRS, CDR2 YFSETQ. The V and J ends lost 4 bases and 8 bases respectively, with 18 bases between them.

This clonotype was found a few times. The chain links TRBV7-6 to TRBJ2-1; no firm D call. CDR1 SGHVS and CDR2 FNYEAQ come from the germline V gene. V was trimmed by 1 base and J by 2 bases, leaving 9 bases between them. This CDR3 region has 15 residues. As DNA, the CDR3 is TGTGCCAGCAGCTTAGGGTCCTACACCTACAATGAGCAGTTCTTC. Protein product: CASSLGSYTYNEQFF.

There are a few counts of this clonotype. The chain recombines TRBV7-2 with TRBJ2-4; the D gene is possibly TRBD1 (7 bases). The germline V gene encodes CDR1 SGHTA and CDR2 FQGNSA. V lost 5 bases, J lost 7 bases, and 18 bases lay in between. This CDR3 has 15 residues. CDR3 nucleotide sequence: TGTGCCAGCAGCCCGGGCTCCGCAGGGGGGAACATTCAGTACTTC. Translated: CASSPGSAGGNIQYF.

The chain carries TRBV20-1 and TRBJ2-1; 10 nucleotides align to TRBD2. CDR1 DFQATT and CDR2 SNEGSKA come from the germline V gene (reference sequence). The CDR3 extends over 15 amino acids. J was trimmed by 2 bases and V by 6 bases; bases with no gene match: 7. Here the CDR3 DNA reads TGCAGTGCCCGGGGGAGCGGGAGGGCCTACAATGAGCAGTTCTTC. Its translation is CSARGSGRAYNEQFF.

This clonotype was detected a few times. The CDR3 reads CASRGGGSRDTQYF. The CDR3 region has the DNA TGCGCCAGCAGGGGGGGGGGCTCCAGAGATACGCAGTATTTT. The chain has TRBV10-2 and TRBJ2-3; a possible D gene is TRBD2 (7 bases). V lost 6 bases and J lost 5, with 15 bases in between. The germline V gene has CDR1 WSHSY and CDR2 SAAADI. There are 14 residues in the CDR3.

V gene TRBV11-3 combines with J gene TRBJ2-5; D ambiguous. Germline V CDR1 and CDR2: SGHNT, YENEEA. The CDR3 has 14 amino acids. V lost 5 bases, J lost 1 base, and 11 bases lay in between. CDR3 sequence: CASSPDRVQETQYF. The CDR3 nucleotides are TGTGCCAGCAGCCCGGACCGCGTCCAAGAGACCCAGTACTTC.

CDR3 nucleotide sequence: TGTGCCAGCAGTGGGGGGACAGGGTATCGGTATGGCTACACCTTC. Its translation is CASSGGTGYRYGYTF. The chain uses TRBV27 and TRBJ1-2, with 9 bases lining up with TRBD1. The germline V gene encodes CDR1 MNHEY and CDR2 SMNVEV (reference sequence). V trimming: 5 bases; J trimming: 5 bases; junction bases outside the gene matches: 9. The CDR3 is 15 amino acids.

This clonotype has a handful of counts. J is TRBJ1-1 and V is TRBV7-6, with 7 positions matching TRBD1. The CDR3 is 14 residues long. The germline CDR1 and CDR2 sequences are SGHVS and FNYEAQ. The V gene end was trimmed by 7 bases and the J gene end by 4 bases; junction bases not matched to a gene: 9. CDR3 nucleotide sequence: TGTGCCAGCAACCCTTACAGGGGAGGCACTGAAGCTTTCTTT. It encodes CASNPYRGGTEAFF.

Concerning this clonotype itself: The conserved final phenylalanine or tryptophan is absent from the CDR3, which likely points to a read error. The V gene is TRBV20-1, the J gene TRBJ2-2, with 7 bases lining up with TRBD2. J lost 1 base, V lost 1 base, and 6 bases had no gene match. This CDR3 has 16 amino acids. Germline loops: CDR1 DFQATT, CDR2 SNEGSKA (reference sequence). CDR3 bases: TGCAGTGCTAGAGGGGGGAGGGAGGAGAACACCGGGGAGCTGTTTCTT. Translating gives CSARGGREENTGELFL.

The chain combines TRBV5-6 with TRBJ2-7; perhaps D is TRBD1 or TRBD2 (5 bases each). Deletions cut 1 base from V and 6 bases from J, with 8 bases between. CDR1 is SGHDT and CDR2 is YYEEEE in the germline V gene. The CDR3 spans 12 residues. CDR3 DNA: TGTGCCAGCAGCTTGCTCGGGGCCGAGCAGTACTTC. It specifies CASSLLGAEQYF.

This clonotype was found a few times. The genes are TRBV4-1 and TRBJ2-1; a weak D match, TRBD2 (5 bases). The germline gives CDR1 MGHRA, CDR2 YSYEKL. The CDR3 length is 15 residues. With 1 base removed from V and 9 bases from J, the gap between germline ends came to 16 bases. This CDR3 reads CASSQAIHGVSEQFF. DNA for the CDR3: TGCGCCAGCAGCCAAGCGATTCACGGGGTCAGTGAGCAGTTCTTC.

CDR3 sequence: CASSSGDSQETQYF. Written as DNA, the CDR3 is TGCGCCAGCAGCTCTGGGGACAGCCAAGAGACCCAGTACTTC. The chain links TRBV5-1 to TRBJ2-5; TRBD1 aligns across 7 bases. The CDR3 has 14 residues. Germline V gene data show CDR1 as SGHRS and CDR2 as YFSETQ. Trimming took 3 bases from V and 1 from J; bases not matched to a gene: 3.

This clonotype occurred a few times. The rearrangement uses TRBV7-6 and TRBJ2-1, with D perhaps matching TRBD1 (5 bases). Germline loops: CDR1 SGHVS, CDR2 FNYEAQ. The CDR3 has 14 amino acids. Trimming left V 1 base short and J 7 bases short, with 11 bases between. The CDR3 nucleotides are TGTGCCAGCAGCTTAGGGGTAGGGGTGAATGAGCAGTTCTTC. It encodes CASSLGVGVNEQFF.

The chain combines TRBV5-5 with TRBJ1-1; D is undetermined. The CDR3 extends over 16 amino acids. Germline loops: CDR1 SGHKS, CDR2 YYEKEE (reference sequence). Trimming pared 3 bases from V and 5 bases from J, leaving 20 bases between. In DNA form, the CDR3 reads TGTGCCAGCAGCTGGAATTCCGGGCCCCTCCAGACTGAAGCTTTCTTT. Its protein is CASSWNSGPLQTEAFF.

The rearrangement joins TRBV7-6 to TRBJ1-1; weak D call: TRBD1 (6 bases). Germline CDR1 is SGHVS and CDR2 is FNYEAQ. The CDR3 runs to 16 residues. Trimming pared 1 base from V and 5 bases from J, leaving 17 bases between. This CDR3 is CASSLESQGMGTEAFF. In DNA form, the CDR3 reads TGTGCCAGCAGCTTAGAATCTCAGGGGATGGGTACTGAAGCTTTCTTT.

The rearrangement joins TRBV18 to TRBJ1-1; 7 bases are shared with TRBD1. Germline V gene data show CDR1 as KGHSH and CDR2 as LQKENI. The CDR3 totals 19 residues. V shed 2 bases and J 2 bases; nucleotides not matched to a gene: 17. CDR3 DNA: TGTGCCAGCTCACCATTATTCCGACAGGGAATAAAGGCTAACACTGAAGCTTTCTTT. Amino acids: CASSPLFRQGIKANTEAFF.

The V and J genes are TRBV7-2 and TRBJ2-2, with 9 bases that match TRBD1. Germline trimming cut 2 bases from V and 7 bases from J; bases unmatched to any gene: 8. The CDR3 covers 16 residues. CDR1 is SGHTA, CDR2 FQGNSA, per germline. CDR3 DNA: TGTGCCAGCAGCTTAACTTGGACAGGGGCAGACGGGGAGCTGTTTTTT. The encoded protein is CASSLTWTGADGELFF.